The text below deals with one TCR beta chain. These data belong to a study of blood T cell repertoires in COVID-19. Per the authors' pipeline: Using reference gene primer amplification, nucleated cell counts were estimated. The protocol was immunoSEQ multiplex PCR, while the TCRdb copy is restricted to in-frame clones and leaves out a portion. That table is the source of V, J and clone size, and D and trimming were worked out from the DNA. The sample shows around 140,000 clones, approximately 86% of them seen only once. The sequencing sample was made of peripheral blood. The receptor comes from a woman aged 55-69 years with acute or convalescent COVID-19.

The CDR3 loop reads CASSSPNRGHSGYTF. The CDR3, as DNA: TGTGCCAGCAGTTCCCCCAACAGGGGGCATAGTGGCTACACCTTC. This rearrangement joins TRBV28 to TRBJ1-2, with 9 bases fitting TRBD1. The V and J ends lost 4 bases and 7 bases, in that order; junction bases with no gene match: 10. CDR1 is MDHEN, CDR2 SYDVKM, per germline. The CDR3 runs 15 residues.